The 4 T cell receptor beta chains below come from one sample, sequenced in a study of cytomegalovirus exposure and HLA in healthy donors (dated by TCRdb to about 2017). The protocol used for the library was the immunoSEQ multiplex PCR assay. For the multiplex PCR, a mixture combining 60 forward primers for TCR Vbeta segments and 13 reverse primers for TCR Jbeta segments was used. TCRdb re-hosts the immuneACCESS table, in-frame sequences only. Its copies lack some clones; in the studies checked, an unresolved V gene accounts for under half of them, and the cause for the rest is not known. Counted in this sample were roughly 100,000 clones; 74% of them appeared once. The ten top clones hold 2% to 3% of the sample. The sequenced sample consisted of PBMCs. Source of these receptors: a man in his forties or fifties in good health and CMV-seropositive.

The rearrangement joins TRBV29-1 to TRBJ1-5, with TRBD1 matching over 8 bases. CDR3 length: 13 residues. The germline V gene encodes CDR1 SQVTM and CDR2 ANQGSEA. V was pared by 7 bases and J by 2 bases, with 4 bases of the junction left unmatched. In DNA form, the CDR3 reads TGCAGCGCCGTGACAGGGGGCAATCAGCCCCAGCATTTT. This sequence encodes CSAVTGGNQPQHF.

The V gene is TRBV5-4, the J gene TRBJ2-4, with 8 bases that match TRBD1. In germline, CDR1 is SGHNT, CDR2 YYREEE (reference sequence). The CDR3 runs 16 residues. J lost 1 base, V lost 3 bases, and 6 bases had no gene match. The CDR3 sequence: CASSSYRGEAKNIQYF. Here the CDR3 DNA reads TGTGCCAGCAGCTCCTACAGGGGGGAGGCCAAAAACATTCAGTACTTC. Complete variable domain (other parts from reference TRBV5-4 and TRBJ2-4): ETGVTQSPTHLIKTRGQQVTLRCSSQSGHNTVSWYQQALGQGPQFIFQYYREEENGRGNFPPRFSGLQFPNYSSELNVNALELDDSALYLCASSSYRGEAKNIQYFGAGTRLSVL.

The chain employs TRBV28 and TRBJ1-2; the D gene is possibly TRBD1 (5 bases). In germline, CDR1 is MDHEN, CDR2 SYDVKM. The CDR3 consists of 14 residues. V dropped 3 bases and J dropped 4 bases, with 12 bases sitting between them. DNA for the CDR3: TGTGCCAGCAGTTTTAGGTCAGGGTCCTATGGCTACACCTTC. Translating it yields CASSFRSGSYGYTF.

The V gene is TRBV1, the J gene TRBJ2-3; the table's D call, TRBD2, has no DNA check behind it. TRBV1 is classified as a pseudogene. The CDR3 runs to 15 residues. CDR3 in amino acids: CTSSQPGLSTDTQYF. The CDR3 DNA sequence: TGCACCAGCAGCCAACCGGGACTAAGCACAGATACGCAGTATTTT.